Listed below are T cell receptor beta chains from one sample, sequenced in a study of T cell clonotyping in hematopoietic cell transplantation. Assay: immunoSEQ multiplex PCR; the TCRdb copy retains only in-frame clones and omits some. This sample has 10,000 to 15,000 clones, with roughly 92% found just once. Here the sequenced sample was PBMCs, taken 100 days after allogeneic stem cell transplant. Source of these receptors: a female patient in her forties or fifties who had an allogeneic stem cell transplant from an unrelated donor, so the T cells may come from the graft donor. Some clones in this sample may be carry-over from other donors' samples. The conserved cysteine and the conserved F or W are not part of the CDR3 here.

CDR3aa: ASSKGGDSNQPQH
v_gene: TRBV5-4
j_gene: TRBJ1-5

CDR3aa: ASSLAVRWLTFQTQY
v_gene: TRBV5-6
j_gene: TRBJ2-5

CDR3aa: ASSLVGNQNTEAF
v_gene: TRBV5-1
j_gene: TRBJ1-1

CDR3aa: ASSLHMRGVEAF
v_gene: TRBV7-2
j_gene: TRBJ1-1

CDR3aa: ASRPEGSGANVLT
v_gene: TRBV27
j_gene: TRBJ2-6

CDR3aa: ASSSHPWTASGANVLT
v_gene: TRBV7-2
j_gene: TRBJ2-6

CDR3aa: ATSRGQGGYT
v_gene: TRBV15
j_gene: TRBJ1-2

CDR3aa: ASSYGGTYEQY
v_gene: TRBV6-5
j_gene: TRBJ2-7

CDR3aa: ATRTPTNTGELF
v_gene: TRBV6-5
j_gene: TRBJ2-2

CDR3aa: ASSTSDRNTEAF
v_gene: TRBV7-2
j_gene: TRBJ1-1

CDR3aa: ASSKTSFEQY
v_gene: TRBV6-5
j_gene: TRBJ2-7

CDR3aa: ASTVPGQGWGYGYT
v_gene: TRBV21-1
j_gene: TRBJ1-2

CDR3aa: ASSLAGRTDTQY
v_gene: TRBV11-3
j_gene: TRBJ2-3

CDR3aa: ASSPRGAETQY
v_gene: TRBV6-5
j_gene: TRBJ2-5

CDR3aa: AWSVSPGTANEKLF
v_gene: TRBV30
j_gene: TRBJ1-4

CDR3aa: ASSYNPYEQY
v_gene: TRBV5-4
j_gene: TRBJ2-7

CDR3aa: ASSLESTGHGYT
v_gene: TRBV7-6
j_gene: TRBJ1-2

CDR3aa: ASSLGLPGLAGELVNEQF
v_gene: TRBV11-3
j_gene: TRBJ2-1

CDR3aa: ASSPPDRFYGYT
v_gene: TRBV28
j_gene: TRBJ1-2

CDR3aa: ASSSYVNTEAF
v_gene: TRBV5-5
j_gene: TRBJ1-1

CDR3aa: ASGGQGDYGYT
v_gene: TRBV6-1
j_gene: TRBJ1-2

CDR3aa: SVAATNTGELF
v_gene: TRBV29-1
j_gene: TRBJ2-2

CDR3aa: ASRFPQGVNQPQH
v_gene: TRBV28
j_gene: TRBJ1-5

CDR3aa: ASSRIRGPNQPQH
v_gene: TRBV6-5
j_gene: TRBJ1-5

CDR3aa: ASSHGTGGEAF
v_gene: TRBV7-9
j_gene: TRBJ1-1

CDR3aa: ASSLTLVRGKYEQF
v_gene: TRBV4-1
j_gene: TRBJ2-1

CDR3aa: ASSRGIQVSGGPYNEQF
v_gene: TRBV7-8
j_gene: TRBJ2-1

CDR3aa: ASSLDPPGQGAEDTEAF
v_gene: TRBV11-2
j_gene: TRBJ1-1

CDR3aa: ASSELRGIGRQY
v_gene: TRBV6-1
j_gene: TRBJ2-5

CDR3aa: ASSPGVLGSNQPQH
v_gene: TRBV28
j_gene: TRBJ1-5

CDR3aa: ASSSSSGSYEQY
v_gene: TRBV5-1
j_gene: TRBJ2-7

CDR3aa: ASSFSGGGNQPQH
v_gene: TRBV27
j_gene: TRBJ1-5

CDR3aa: ASRYPGSLNEQF
v_gene: TRBV19
j_gene: TRBJ2-1

CDR3aa: ASSYSYQANEQF
v_gene: TRBV6-5
j_gene: TRBJ2-1

CDR3aa: SVDGGAGLGANVLT
v_gene: TRBV29-1
j_gene: TRBJ2-6

CDR3aa: ASRGFSGTEAF
v_gene: TRBV6-4
j_gene: TRBJ1-1

CDR3aa: AISERGTGGNNQPQH
v_gene: TRBV10-3
j_gene: TRBJ1-5

CDR3aa: ASSLETAFYGYT
v_gene: TRBV7-9
j_gene: TRBJ1-2

CDR3aa: AWSVNGDRGY
v_gene: TRBV30
j_gene: TRBJ2-4

CDR3aa: ASSQAGTSYGYT
v_gene: TRBV14
j_gene: TRBJ1-2

CDR3aa: ASSPVGDTRRFGEEVNTEAF
v_gene: TRBV18
j_gene: TRBJ1-1

CDR3aa: ASSLRTGTNQPQH
v_gene: TRBV7-2
j_gene: TRBJ1-5